This T cell receptor beta chain came from a study of blood T cells in healthy people across ages. This CDR3 comprises 18 residues. V lost 4 bases to trimming and J lost 1 base; unmatched junction nucleotides: 5. Germline CDR1 reads MNHEY; CDR2 reads SVGAGI. PCR was performed a second time for about 6 to 12 cycles using a sample-barcoded 5' primer and a J-beta primer mix. TCRdb reprocessed the 5' RACE reads with MiXCR, giving one entry per CDR3 protein. The sample has 1.5 million to 2 million distinct CDR3 sequences; about 31% are singletons. V and J are TRBV6-5 and TRBJ2-6, with TRBD2 identical over 12 bases. Sequences were obtained from blood. The clonotype originates from a woman aged 30 to 39 in good health. CDR3 loop: CASSFGLAGHSGANVLTF. The CDR3 bases are TGTGCCAGCAGTTTCGGACTAGCGGGGCATTCTGGGGCCAACGTCCTGACTTTC.